This entry lists 26 T cell receptor beta chains sequenced from one sample in a study. MiXCR, run by TCRdb on the RT-PCR reads, gives a single entry per CDR3 protein. The data show more than 550,000 distinct CDR3 sequences, with 12% to 15% seen just once and 3.6% held by the top ten. The sequenced sample consisted of memory CD4+ T cells from blood. These receptor sequences come from a female donor in good health, serving as a healthy control.

V and J are TRBV20-1 and TRBJ2-1, with 10 nucleotides matching TRBD2. CDR3 length: 16 residues. Per the germline V gene, CDR1 is DFQATT and CDR2 is SNEGSKA (reference sequence). The V and J ends lost 5 bases and 2 bases, in that order; junction bases with no gene match: 9. This CDR3 is CSARIAGGGTYNEQFF. CDR3 coding DNA: TGCAGTGCTCGTATAGCGGGGGGTGGAACCTACAATGAGCAGTTCTTC.

This clonotype was seen a handful of times. The chain couples TRBV10-3 to TRBJ2-7; 10 nucleotides line up with TRBD1. Germline-derived CDR1 and CDR2 are ENHRY and SYGVKD. The CDR3 consists of 14 residues. With 6 bases clipped from V and 6 bases from J, the junction kept 8 bases outside the gene matches. The CDR3 nucleotides are TGTGCCATCAGGGGGGGACAGGGGAGCTTCGAGCAGTACTTC. It specifies CAIRGGQGSFEQYF.

This clonotype showed up many times. The genes are TRBV10-3 and TRBJ2-1, with a tentative D call TRBD2 (6 bases). The germline V gene encodes CDR1 ENHRY and CDR2 SYGVKD. Trimming took 0 bases from V and 6 from J, leaving 6 bases between them. CDR3 length: 13 residues. The CDR3 spells CAISESGGNEQFF. The CDR3 coding sequence is TGTGCCATCAGTGAGTCGGGAGGCAATGAGCAGTTCTTC.

There are many counts of this clonotype. The gene calls are TRBV20-1 and TRBJ1-2; tentatively, D is TRBD1 (6 bases). From germline, CDR1 is DFQATT and CDR2 SNEGSKA (reference sequence). V was pared by 6 bases and J by 7 bases, with 27 bases between. This CDR3 has 16 residues. In nucleotides, the CDR3 is TGCAGTGCGGGGGCTTCGCTGAAGGCAGGGCATAGTGGCTACACCTTC. It encodes CSAGASLKAGHSGYTF.

This clonotype was recorded at least ten times. The chain has TRBV4-3 and TRBJ1-2; D gene unclear. The CDR3 contains 15 residues. Germline CDR1 LGHNA, CDR2 YSLEER. Trimming removed 0 bases from V and 6 bases from J, with 14 bases in between. The CDR3 region is CASSQDLAAGNGYTF. Written as DNA, the CDR3 is TGCGCCAGCAGCCAAGATCTCGCGGCAGGAAATGGCTACACCTTC.

The chain combines TRBV5-1 with TRBJ2-1; no clear D. CDR1 is SGHRS and CDR2 is YFSETQ in the germline V gene. V lost 2 bases and J 4 bases, leaving 10 bases between the germline ends. There are 14 residues in the CDR3. The CDR3 DNA follows: TGCGCCAGCAGCTTTGTTACAGTTTACAATGAGCAGTTCTTC. Its translation is CASSFVTVYNEQFF.

This clonotype came up many times. V usage is TRBV6-5 and J usage is TRBJ2-7, with D hard to call. CDR3 length: 13 amino acids. Germline CDR1 reads MNHEY; CDR2 reads SVGAGI. V dropped 0 bases and J dropped 6 bases, with 9 bases sitting between them. The CDR3 DNA follows: TGTGCCAGCAGTTACTCTCCTGGGATCGAGCAGTACTTC. This encodes CASSYSPGIEQYF.

This clonotype has just a few counts. This chain joins TRBV6-5 and TRBJ2-7; 8 nucleotides line up with TRBD1. There are 15 residues in the CDR3. Germline assignment: CDR1 MNHEY and CDR2 SVGAGI. The V segment lost 0 bases and the J segment 4 bases; nucleotides outside the gene matches: 5. CDR3 residues: CASSYSRTGIYEQYF. The CDR3 region has the DNA TGTGCCAGCAGTTACTCCCGGACAGGGATATACGAGCAGTACTTC.

The table lists this clonotype with many counts. This chain joins TRBV6-5 and TRBJ2-1; the D call may be TRBD1 or TRBD2 (5 bases each). The V and J ends lost 5 bases and 10 bases respectively, with 12 bases between them. Germline assignment: CDR1 MNHEY and CDR2 SVGAGI. The CDR3 has 12 residues. CDR3 nucleotides: TGTGCCAGCAGTCTCCGGGGCGCCGAGCAGTTCTTC. Its protein product is CASSLRGAEQFF.

This clonotype occurred a few times. V usage is TRBV20-1 and J usage is TRBJ1-1; TRBD1 agrees at 9 bases. This CDR3 contains 13 residues. The V gene end was trimmed by 6 bases and the J gene end by 4 bases; junction bases not matched to a gene: 6. Germline lookup yields CDR1 DFQATT and CDR2 SNEGSKA (reference sequence). CDR3 loop: CSAPRTGATEAFF. The CDR3 region has the DNA TGCAGTGCCCCGAGGACAGGGGCCACTGAAGCTTTCTTT.

This rearrangement joins TRBV7-2 to TRBJ2-1, with 9 bases that match TRBD1. J was trimmed by 12 bases and V by 5 bases; bases with no gene match: 5. This CDR3 has 12 amino acids. The germline V gene has CDR1 SGHTA and CDR2 FQGNSA. In DNA, the CDR3 is TGTGCCAGCAGCGTCGACAGGGGGAGGCAGTTCTTC. It translates to CASSVDRGRQFF.

The V gene is TRBV6-5, the J gene TRBJ1-6; no clear D gene. V lost 0 bases and J 10 bases, leaving 13 bases between the germline ends. There are 15 residues in the CDR3. CDR1 is MNHEY and CDR2 is SVGAGI in the germline V gene. In DNA form, the CDR3 reads TGTGCCAGCAGTTACTCGGGTCCTTTCCACTCACCCCTCCACTTT. Encoded protein: CASSYSGPFHSPLHF.

Only one count was recorded for this clonotype. The CDR3: CATSREYRTGDGYTF. In DNA, the CDR3 is TGTGCCACCAGCAGAGAGTATAGGACGGGAGATGGCTACACCTTC. The gene calls are TRBV15 and TRBJ1-2; D not certain. V was trimmed by 0 bases and J by 6 bases, leaving 14 bases between them. Germline CDR1 reads LNHNV; CDR2 reads YYDKDF (reference sequence). The CDR3 covers 15 residues.

The chain combines TRBV20-1 with TRBJ1-1; 7 nucleotides match TRBD1. The CDR3 is made up of 15 amino acids. Germline assignment: CDR1 DFQATT and CDR2 SNEGSKA (reference sequence). J lost 5 bases, V lost 3 bases, and 12 bases had no gene match. The CDR3 is CSASVPSRGETEAFF. CDR3 bases: TGCAGTGCTAGCGTTCCATCCAGGGGGGAGACTGAAGCTTTCTTT.

The rearrangement links TRBV20-1 to TRBJ1-1; 7 bases align to TRBD1. Germline-derived CDR1 and CDR2 are DFQATT and SNEGSKA (reference sequence). The CDR3 spans 14 residues. CDR3 DNA sequence: TGCAGCAATAGGGGGCAGGGCTGGGACACTGAAGCTTTCTTT. As protein: CSNRGQGWDTEAFF.

The J gene is TRBJ1-1, the V gene TRBV4-3; D is ambiguous. Trimming shortened V by 0 bases and J by 5 bases, and 7 bases separated the two germline ends. The CDR3 contains 13 residues. Per the germline V gene, CDR1 is LGHNA and CDR2 is YSLEER. Written as DNA, the CDR3 is TGCGCCAGCAGCCAAGACCAGTATACTGAAGCTTTCTTT. Protein: CASSQDQYTEAFF.

This clonotype was seen ten or more times. CDR3 residues: CASKREADEQFF. The CDR3 coding sequence is TGTGCCAGCAAACGGGAGGCCGATGAGCAGTTCTTC. The chain combines TRBV6-1 with TRBJ2-1; TRBD2 matches 7 bases. CDR1 and CDR2 (germline): MNHNS, SASEGT. The CDR3 totals 12 residues. J was trimmed by 8 bases and V by 7 bases; bases with no gene match: 5.

This clonotype was picked up one time. This chain joins TRBV11-2 and TRBJ1-1; D may be TRBD1 (5 bases). V was pared by 5 bases and J by 1 base, with 11 bases between. CDR1 is SGHAT and CDR2 is FQNNGV in the germline V gene. This CDR3 region has 14 residues. CDR3 sequence: CASSTTRGNTEAFF. The DNA for the CDR3 is TGTGCCAGCAGCACGACAAGGGGGAACACTGAAGCTTTCTTT.

This clonotype has more than one count but fewer than ten. The chain combines TRBV29-1 with TRBJ1-1; D gene uncertain. The CDR3 spans 14 residues. Germline-derived CDR1 and CDR2 are SQVTM and ANQGSEA. Trimming pared 8 bases from V and 1 base from J, leaving 17 bases between. CDR3 sequence: CSPRRSRRNTEAFF. The CDR3, as DNA: TGCAGCCCTAGGAGAAGCAGGCGGAACACTGAAGCTTTCTTT.

This clonotype was detected ten times or more. This chain connects TRBV20-1 to TRBJ2-7, with D possibly being TRBD1 (6 bases). The length of the CDR3 is 15 residues. The V gene lost 2 bases and the J gene lost 5 bases, with 19 bases spanning the gap. Germline lookup yields CDR1 DFQATT and CDR2 SNEGSKA (reference sequence). The CDR3 here is CSARSGARTWDEQYF. The CDR3 nucleotides read TGCAGTGCTAGATCAGGGGCCAGGACGTGGGACGAGCAGTACTTC.

This clonotype was counted a few times. The chain links TRBV3-1 to TRBJ2-1; 8 bases are shared with TRBD1. In germline, CDR1 is LGHDT, CDR2 YNNKEL (reference sequence). V lost 1 base, J lost 5 bases, and 4 bases stayed unmatched. The CDR3 covers 15 residues. The CDR3 coding sequence is TGTGCCAGCAGCCAAGGGGCAGGGGGCAACAATGAGCAGTTCTTC. It translates to CASSQGAGGNNEQFF.

This clonotype was seen at least ten times. J is TRBJ1-1 and V is TRBV12-3 or TRBV12-4; D uncertain. This CDR3 has 15 residues. V dropped 5 bases and J dropped 1 base, with 14 bases sitting between them. This CDR3 is CASSRGSQRNTEAFF. Written as DNA, the CDR3 is TGTGCCAGCAGTCGGGGTTCCCAAAGGAACACTGAAGCTTTCTTT.

The table lists this clonotype with a few counts. The chain links TRBV20-1 to TRBJ2-2; possible D gene TRBD1, 6 bases. CDR1 and CDR2 from the germline V gene are DFQATT and SNEGSKA (reference sequence). The CDR3 consists of 14 residues. V was clipped by 6 bases and J by 5 bases, with 16 bases between them. The CDR3 region is CSARGQRMTGELFF. CDR3 coding DNA: TGCAGTGCAAGGGGACAACGCATGACCGGGGAGCTGTTTTTT.

This clonotype has just a few counts. V gene TRBV18 combines with J gene TRBJ2-7; tentatively, D is TRBD2 (6 bases). Trimming cost V 4 bases and J 6 bases, with 16 bases left between them. The CDR3 spans 14 residues. CDR1 and CDR2 (germline): KGHSH, LQKENI. CDR3 in DNA: TGTGCCAGCTCACAGGCCAGTACCGGGAGCGAGCAGTACTTC. Its translation is CASSQASTGSEQYF.

Only a few counts were recorded for this clonotype. The chain joins TRBV9 to TRBJ2-1; D remains unclear. Trimming took off 3 bases at V and 9 bases at J, with 13 bases between the two ends. The CDR3 spans 13 residues. Germline CDR1 and CDR2: SGDLS and YYNGEE. Here the CDR3 reads CASSAGPLGEQFF. The CDR3 coding sequence is TGTGCCAGCAGCGCGGGCCCACTGGGTGAGCAGTTCTTC.

In this sample, this clonotype turned up a few times. The CDR3 spells CASSEDVRDSPLHF. The CDR3, as DNA: TGTGCCAGCAGCGAGGATGTTCGGGATTCACCCCTCCACTTT. J is TRBJ1-6 and V is TRBV6-2 or TRBV6-3; D is unresolved. Germline-derived CDR1 and CDR2 are MNHEY and SVGEGT. The CDR3 totals 14 residues. The V end lost 6 bases, the J end lost 8 bases, and 14 bases lay between the germline ends.